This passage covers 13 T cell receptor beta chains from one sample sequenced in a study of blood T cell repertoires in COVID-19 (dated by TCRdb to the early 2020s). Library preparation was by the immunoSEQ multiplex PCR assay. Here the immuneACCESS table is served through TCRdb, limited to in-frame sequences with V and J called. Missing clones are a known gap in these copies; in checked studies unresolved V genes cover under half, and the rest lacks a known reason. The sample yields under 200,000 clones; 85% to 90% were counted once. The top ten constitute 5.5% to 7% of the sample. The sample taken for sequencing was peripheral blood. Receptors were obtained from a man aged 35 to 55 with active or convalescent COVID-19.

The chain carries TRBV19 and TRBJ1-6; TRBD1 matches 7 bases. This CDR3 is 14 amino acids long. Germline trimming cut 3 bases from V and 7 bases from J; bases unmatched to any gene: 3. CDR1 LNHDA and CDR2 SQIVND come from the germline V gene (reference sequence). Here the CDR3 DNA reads TGTGCCAGTAGTATTGACAGGGAGAATTCACCCCTCCACTTT. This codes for CASSIDRENSPLHF.

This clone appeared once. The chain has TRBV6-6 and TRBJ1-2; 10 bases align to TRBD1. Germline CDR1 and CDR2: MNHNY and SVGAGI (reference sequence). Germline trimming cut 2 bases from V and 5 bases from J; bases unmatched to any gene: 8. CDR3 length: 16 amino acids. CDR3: CASSYAPGTGAYGYTF. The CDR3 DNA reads TGTGCCAGCAGTTACGCGCCCGGGACAGGGGCATATGGCTACACCTTC.

The CDR3 loop is CAWSVRGFGSGNTIYF. The CDR3 DNA reads TGTGCCTGGAGTGTACGAGGGTTTGGAAGTGGAAACACCATATATTTT. The chain recombines TRBV30 with TRBJ1-3; no reliable D call. CDR3 length: 16 residues. V was pared by 0 bases and J by 3 bases, with 15 bases between. Per germline, CDR1 GTSNPN and CDR2 SVGIG (reference sequence).

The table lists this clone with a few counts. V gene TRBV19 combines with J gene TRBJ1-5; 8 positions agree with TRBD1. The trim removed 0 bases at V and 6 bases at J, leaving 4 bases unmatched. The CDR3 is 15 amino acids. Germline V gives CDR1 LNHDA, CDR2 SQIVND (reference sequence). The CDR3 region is CASSIEARGLQPQHF. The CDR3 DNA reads TGTGCCAGTAGTATAGAGGCCAGGGGGCTTCAGCCCCAGCATTTT.

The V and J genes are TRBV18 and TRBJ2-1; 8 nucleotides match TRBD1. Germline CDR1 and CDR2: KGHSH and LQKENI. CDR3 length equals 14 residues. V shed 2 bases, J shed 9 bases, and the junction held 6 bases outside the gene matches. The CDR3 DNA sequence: TGTGCCAGCTCACCAGAGGACAGGGCGACTGAGCAGTTCTTC. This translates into CASSPEDRATEQFF.

The CDR3, as DNA: TGTGCCAGCAGCAAAGGGGGCTATTCACCCCTCCACTTT. This translates into CASSKGGYSPLHF. The chain couples TRBV7-2 to TRBJ1-6, with 7 nucleotides matching TRBD1. J gave up 8 bases and V 5 bases, and 3 bases lay outside the gene matches. The germline CDR1 and CDR2 sequences are SGHTA and FQGNSA. The CDR3 has 13 amino acids.

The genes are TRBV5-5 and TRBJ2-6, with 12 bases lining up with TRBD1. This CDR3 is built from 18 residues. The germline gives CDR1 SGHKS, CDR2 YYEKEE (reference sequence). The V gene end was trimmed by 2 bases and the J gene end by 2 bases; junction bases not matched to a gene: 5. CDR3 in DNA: TGTGCCAGCAGCTTTCCGGGACAGGGGGCGCCTGGGGCCAACGTCCTGACTTTC. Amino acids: CASSFPGQGAPGANVLTF.

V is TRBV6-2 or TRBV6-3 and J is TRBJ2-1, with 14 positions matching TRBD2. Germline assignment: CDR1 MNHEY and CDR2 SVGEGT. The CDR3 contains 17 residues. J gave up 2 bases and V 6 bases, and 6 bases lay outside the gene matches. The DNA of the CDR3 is TGTGCCAGCAGCACCGGACTAGCGGGAGGACCCTACAATGAGCAGTTCTTC. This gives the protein CASSTGLAGGPYNEQFF.

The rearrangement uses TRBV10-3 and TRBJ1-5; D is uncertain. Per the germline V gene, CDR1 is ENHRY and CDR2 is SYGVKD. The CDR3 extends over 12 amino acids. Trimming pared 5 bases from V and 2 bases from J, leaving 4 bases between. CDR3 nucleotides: TGTGCCATCAGTTCGGGCAATCAGCCCCAGCATTTT. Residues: CAISSGNQPQHF.

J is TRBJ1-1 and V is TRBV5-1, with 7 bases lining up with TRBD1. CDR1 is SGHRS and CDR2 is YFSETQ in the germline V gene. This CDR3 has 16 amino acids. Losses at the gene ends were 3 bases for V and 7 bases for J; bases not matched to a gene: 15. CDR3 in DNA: TGCGCCAGCAGCTCCAACACCCAGGGGACAGTAGGTGAAGCTTTCTTT. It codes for CASSSNTQGTVGEAFF. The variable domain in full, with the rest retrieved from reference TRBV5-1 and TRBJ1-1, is KAGVTQTPRYLIKTRGQQVTLSCSPISGHRSVSWYQQTPGQGLQFLFEYFSETQRNKGNFPGRFSGRQFSNSRSEMNVSTLELGDSALYLCASSSNTQGTVGEAFFGQGTRLTVV.

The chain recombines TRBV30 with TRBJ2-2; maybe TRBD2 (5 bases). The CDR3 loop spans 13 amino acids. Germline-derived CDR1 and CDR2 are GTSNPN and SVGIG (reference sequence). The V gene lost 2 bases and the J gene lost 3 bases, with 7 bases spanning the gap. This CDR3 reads CAWSWRDTGELFF. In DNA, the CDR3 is TGTGCCTGGAGTTGGCGGGACACCGGGGAGCTGTTTTTT.

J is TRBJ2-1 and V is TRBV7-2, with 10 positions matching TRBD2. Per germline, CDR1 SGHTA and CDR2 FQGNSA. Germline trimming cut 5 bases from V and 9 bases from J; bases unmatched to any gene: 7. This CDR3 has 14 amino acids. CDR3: CASSASGSWGEQFF. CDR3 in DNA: TGTGCCAGCAGCGCTAGCGGGAGTTGGGGTGAGCAGTTCTTC.

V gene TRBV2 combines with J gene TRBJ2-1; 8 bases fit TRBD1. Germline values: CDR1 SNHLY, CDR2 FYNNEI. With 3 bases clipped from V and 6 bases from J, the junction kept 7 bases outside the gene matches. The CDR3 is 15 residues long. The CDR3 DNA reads TGTGCCAGCAGTGATCGGCAGGGGGCCGTCAATGAGCAGTTCTTC. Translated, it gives CASSDRQGAVNEQFF.